Many counts were recorded for the clone carrying this T cell receptor (beta chain). There are 14 residues in the CDR3. Germline V gene sequence: CDR1 DFQATT, CDR2 SNEGSKA (reference sequence). Losses at the gene ends were 4 bases for V and 5 bases for J; bases not matched to a gene: 6. The TCR beta CDR3 regions underwent amplification using RNA transcripts as the source. The HTBI primer set served for first-round RT-PCR of the TCR CDR3. In TCRdb, the multiplex PCR reads were re-called with MiXCR into one record per CDR3 protein. The table has under 250,000 distinct CDR3 sequences, 17% seen once. Over 18 months, lack of ophthalmopathy progression marked Graves' hyperthyroidism as stable. It was uncontrolled infection, other autoimmune disease, pregnancy or lactation that excluded patients. This entry belongs to a study of T cells in Graves' hyperthyroidism and ophthalmopathy.

J is TRBJ1-5 and V is TRBV20-1; 9 bases fit TRBD1. The material sequenced was blood. The receptor was derived from a woman in her 50s with Graves' hyperthyroidism. Written as DNA, the CDR3 is TGCAGTGCTAAGGACAGGGGATGGCATCAGCCCCAGCATTTT. Amino acid sequence: CSAKDRGWHQPQHF.